This T cell receptor beta chain is drawn from a study of beta chain features in type 1 diabetes. Comments on this clone: What it binds is unknown.

Reverse transcription of all isolated RNA meant that expressed TCRB transcripts were sequenced. TCRdb keeps only in-frame clones here, not all; method: immunoSEQ multiplex PCR. Here the sample spans around 300,000 clones, approximately 15% being singletons. Study-wide findings and caveats: The analysis here could not establish whether HLA type shapes TCRB rearrangement. Possible PCR preference for shorter templates applied equally to patients and controls. People with Type 1 diabetes carried modestly yet significantly shorter TCRB CDR3s in all four CD4+ subsets.

Sample: naive CD4+ T cells from blood. The clonotype was recovered from a man between 18 and 35 years old with type 1 diabetes.

The CDR3 DNA sequence: TGTGCCAGCAGTTTGAAGGGGTCCTACGAGCAGTACTTC. It specifies CASSLKGSYEQYF. The J gene is TRBJ2-7, the V gene TRBV6-5, with D possibly being TRBD1 (5 bases). V was trimmed by 4 bases and J by 1 base, leaving 8 bases between them. The CDR3 runs to 13 residues. Per the germline V gene, CDR1 is MNHEY and CDR2 is SVGAGI.